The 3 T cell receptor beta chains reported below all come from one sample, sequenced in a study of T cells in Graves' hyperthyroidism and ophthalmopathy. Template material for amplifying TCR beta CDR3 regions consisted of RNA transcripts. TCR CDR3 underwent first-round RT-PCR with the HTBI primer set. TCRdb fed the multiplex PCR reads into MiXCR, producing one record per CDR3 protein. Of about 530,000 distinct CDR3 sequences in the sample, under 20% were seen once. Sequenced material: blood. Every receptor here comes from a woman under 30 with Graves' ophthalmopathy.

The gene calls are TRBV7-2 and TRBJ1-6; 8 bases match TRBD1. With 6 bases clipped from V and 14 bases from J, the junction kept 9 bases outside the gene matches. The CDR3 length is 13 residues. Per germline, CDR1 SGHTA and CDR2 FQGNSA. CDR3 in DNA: TGTGCCAGCAGGGGCTCAGGGGGCGATACCCTCCACTTT. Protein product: CASRGSGGDTLHF.

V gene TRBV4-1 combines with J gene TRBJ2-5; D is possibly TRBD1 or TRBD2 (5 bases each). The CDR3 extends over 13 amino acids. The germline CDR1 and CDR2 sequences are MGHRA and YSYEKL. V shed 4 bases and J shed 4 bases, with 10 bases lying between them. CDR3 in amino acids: CASSLGTLETQYF. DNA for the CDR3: TGCGCCAGCAGCCTCGGGACCCTAGAGACCCAGTACTTC.

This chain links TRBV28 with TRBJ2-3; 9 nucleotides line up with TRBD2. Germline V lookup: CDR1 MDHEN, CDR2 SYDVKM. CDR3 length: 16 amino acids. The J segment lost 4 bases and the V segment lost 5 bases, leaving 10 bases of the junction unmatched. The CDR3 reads CASSPRLAVDPDTQYF. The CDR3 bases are TGTGCCAGCAGTCCCAGACTAGCGGTGGATCCAGATACGCAGTATTTT.